The rows below give T cell receptor beta chains drawn from one sample of a study of blood T cell repertoires in COVID-19. The table came from immunoSEQ multiplex PCR; TCRdb's copy has only in-frame clones and leaves some out. The sample lists roughly 670,000 clones; around 90% were seen once. The source material was peripheral blood. The receptors derive from a woman aged 18 to 35 with acute or convalescent COVID-19. Both conserved end residues are part of each CDR3. Fields, in order: CDR3 protein, CDR3 DNA, CDR3 length, D gene, V gene, clone size, J gene. A D gene is named only where the DNA matches it firmly. Clone size, where shown, is once, few, many, or a class for clones that have expanded.

CDR3: CASTEAAGGYEQYF
DNA: TGCGCCAGCACAGAGGCGGCGGGGGGGTACGAGCAGTACTTC
length: 14
D: TRBD2
V: TRBV5-1
size: -
J: TRBJ2-7

CDR3: CASSYSTGNYGYTF
DNA: TGTGCCAGCAGTTACTCGACGGGGAACTATGGCTACACCTTC
length: 14
D: -
V: TRBV6-5
size: -
J: TRBJ1-2

CDR3: CASSRESFVGYTF
DNA: TGTGCCAGCAGCCGGGAGTCCTTTGTGGGCTACACCTTC
length: 13
D: -
V: TRBV27
size: -
J: TRBJ1-2

CDR3: CASSLAGGYGYTF
DNA: TGTGCCAGCAGCTTGGCGGGGGGGTACGGCTACACCTTC
length: 13
D: -
V: TRBV5-5
size: -
J: TRBJ1-2

CDR3: CASSPPKQGFNQPQHF
DNA: TGTGCCAGCAGTCCCCCTAAACAGGGATTTAATCAGCCCCAGCATTTT
length: 16
D: -
V: TRBV6-2/TRBV6-3
size: -
J: TRBJ1-5

CDR3: CASSAGGGLAGDTQYF
DNA: TGTGCCAGCAGCGCGGGAGGGGGGCTAGCGGGAGATACGCAGTATTTT
length: 16
D: TRBD2
V: TRBV7-2
size: -
J: TRBJ2-3

CDR3: CASSQDTLGLTESEKLFF
DNA: TGCGCCAGCAGCCAAGATACCCTAGGGCTGACAGAATCCGAAAAACTGTTTTTT
length: 18
D: -
V: TRBV4-3
size: -
J: TRBJ1-4

CDR3: CASSVVDGRTDTQYF
DNA: TGTGCCAGCAGCGTAGTAGACGGGAGAACAGATACGCAGTATTTT
length: 15
D: -
V: TRBV9
size: once
J: TRBJ2-3

CDR3: CASSEQGGPRNTEAFF
DNA: TGTGCCAGCAGTGAGCAGGGGGGTCCCCGAAACACTGAAGCTTTCTTT
length: 16
D: TRBD1
V: TRBV6-1
size: -
J: TRBJ1-1

CDR3: CASSLGDSAITF
DNA: TGTGCCAGCAGCTTAGGGGACAGCGCGATCACCTTC
length: 12
D: TRBD1
V: TRBV7-9
size: -
J: TRBJ1-2